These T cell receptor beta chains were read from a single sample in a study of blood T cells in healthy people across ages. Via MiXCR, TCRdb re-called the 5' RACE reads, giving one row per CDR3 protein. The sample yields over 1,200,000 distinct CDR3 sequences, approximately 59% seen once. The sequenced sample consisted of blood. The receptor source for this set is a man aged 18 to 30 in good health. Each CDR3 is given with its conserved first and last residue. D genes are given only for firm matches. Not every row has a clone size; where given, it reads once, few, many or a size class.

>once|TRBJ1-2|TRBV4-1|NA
TGCGCCAGCAGCCAAGGGACAGTCAATGGCTACACCTTC
CASSQGTVNGYTF
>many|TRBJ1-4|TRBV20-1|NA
TGCAGTGCTAGGGTCCTCAGTGGGTTTAATGAAAAACTGTTTTTT
CSARVLSGFNEKLFF
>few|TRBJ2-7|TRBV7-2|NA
TGTGCCAGCAGCTTAACCGGAGCTGGAGGCGAGCAGTACTTC
CASSLTGAGGEQYF
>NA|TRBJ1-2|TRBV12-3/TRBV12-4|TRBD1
TGTGCCAGCAGTCCCCGGGAGGGGGCAGGTGGCTACACCTTC
CASSPREGAGGYTF
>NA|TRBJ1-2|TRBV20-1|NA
TGCAGTGCTAAAACAGGGTTCGACTATGGCTACACCTTC
CSAKTGFDYGYTF
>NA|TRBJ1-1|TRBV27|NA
TGTGCCAGCAGTAATATCCCCTTGGACAGAACGAACACTGAAGCTTTCTTT
CASSNIPLDRTNTEAFF
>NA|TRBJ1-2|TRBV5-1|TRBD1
TGCGCCAGCAGCTTGGCGGGACAGGGGGCGCCCCGGAAAAACTATGGCTACACCTTC
CASSLAGQGAPRKNYGYTF
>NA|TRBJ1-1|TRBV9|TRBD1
TGTGCCAGCAGCTCTGCAGGGGGCTCCGACACTGAAGCTTTCTTT
CASSSAGGSDTEAFF
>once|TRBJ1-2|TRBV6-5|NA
TGTGCCAGCAGTTACTCGCAGATCGGGGGGCAAGGCTACACCTTC
CASSYSQIGGQGYTF
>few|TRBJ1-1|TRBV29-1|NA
TGCAGCGTTGCCCGGGGCACTGAAGCTTTCTTT
CSVARGTEAFF
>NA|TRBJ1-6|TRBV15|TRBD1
TGTGCCACCAGACACACGACAGGGTTGAATTCACCCCTCCACTTT
CATRHTTGLNSPLHF
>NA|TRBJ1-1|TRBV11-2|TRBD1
TGTGCCAGCAGTTCCTCGCAGGGGGCCAACACTGAAGCTTTCTTT
CASSSSQGANTEAFF
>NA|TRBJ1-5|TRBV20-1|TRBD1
TGCAGTGCTCCGACAGGGACCCACTTCCAGCATTTT
CSAPTGTHFQHF
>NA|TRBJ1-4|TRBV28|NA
TGTGCCAGCGCTTTCGGGTTGTATAATGAAAAACTGTTTTTT
CASAFGLYNEKLFF
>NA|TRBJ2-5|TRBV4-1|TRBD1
TGCGCCAGCAGCCAAGTCCCAGGGGGCGACTGGTACCAAGAGACCCAGTACTTC
CASSQVPGGDWYQETQYF
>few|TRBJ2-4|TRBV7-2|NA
TGTGCCAGCAGCTTAGTGGTATGGGGAAACATTCAGTACTTC
CASSLVVWGNIQYF
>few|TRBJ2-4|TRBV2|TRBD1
TGTGCCAGCAGTCTTGACAGGGGATCGTATAATCTAGCCAAAAACATTCAGTACTTC
CASSLDRGSYNLAKNIQYF
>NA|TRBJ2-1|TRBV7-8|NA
TGTGCCAGCAGCTTTACAGGGATGGGAAGCAATGAGCAGTTCTTC
CASSFTGMGSNEQFF
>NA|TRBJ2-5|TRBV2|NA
TGTGCCAGCAAAAACAGCCAAGAGACCCAGTACTTC
CASKNSQETQYF
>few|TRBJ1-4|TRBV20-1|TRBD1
TGCAGTGCCGAGACAGGGGAAGGAGTAAAACTGTTTTTT
CSAETGEGVKLFF
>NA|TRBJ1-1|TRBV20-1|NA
TGCAGTGCTAGAGATCTAGTCGGGTTGAACACTGAAGCTTTCTTT
CSARDLVGLNTEAFF
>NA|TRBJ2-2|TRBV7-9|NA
TGTGCCAGCAACATACGCCGGGGGAGCACCGGGGAGCTGTTTTTT
CASNIRRGSTGELFF
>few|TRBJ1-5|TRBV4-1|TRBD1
TGCGCCAGCAGCCAAGAGGTCAACAGGGGGGATATTGGCAATCAGCCCCAGCATTTT
CASSQEVNRGDIGNQPQHF
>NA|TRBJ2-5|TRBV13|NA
TGTGCCAGCAGTTTACTTTCTAGCGCCGGAAACCAAGAGACCCAGTACTTC
CASSLLSSAGNQETQYF
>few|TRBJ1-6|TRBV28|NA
TGTGCCAGCAGTCTACAGGGTTCACCCCTCCACTTT
CASSLQGSPLHF
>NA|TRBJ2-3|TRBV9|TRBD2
TGTGCCAGCAGCGTGACTAGCTTGACAGATACGCAGTATTTT
CASSVTSLTDTQYF
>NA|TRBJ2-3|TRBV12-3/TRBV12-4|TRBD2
TGTGCCAGCAGTTTTATAGCGGGAGCAGGGACAGATACGCAGTATTTT
CASSFIAGAGTDTQYF
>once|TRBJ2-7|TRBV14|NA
TGTGCCAGCAGCAGGGCGGGCAGGGTCTACGAGCAGTACTTC
CASSRAGRVYEQYF
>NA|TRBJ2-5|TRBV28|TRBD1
TGTGCCAGCAGCCCGGGACAGGGGTCGACCCAGTACTTC
CASSPGQGSTQYF
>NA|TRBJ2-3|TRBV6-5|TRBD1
TGTGCCAGCAGAACCGACAGGGGAGGAGGGGATACGCAGTATTTT
CASRTDRGGGDTQYF
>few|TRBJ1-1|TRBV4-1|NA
TGCGCCAGCAGCCAAGGGCGAGGGTACACTGAAGCTTTCTTT
CASSQGRGYTEAFF
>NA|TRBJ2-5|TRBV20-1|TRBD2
TGCAGTGCCAAAGCCGGGGGGGAGCAGTACTTC
CSAKAGGEQYF
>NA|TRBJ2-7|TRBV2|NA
TGTGCCAGCCGGAGAGCCCCAGGGGCTTCCTACGAGCAGTACTTC
CASRRAPGASYEQYF
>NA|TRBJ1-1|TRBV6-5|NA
TGTGCCAGCAGTTACAGGGGGGGGATTGAAGCTTTCTTT
CASSYRGGIEAFF
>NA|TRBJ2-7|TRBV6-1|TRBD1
TGTGCCAGCAGTGCCTACAGGGGCGAGCAGTACTTC
CASSAYRGEQYF
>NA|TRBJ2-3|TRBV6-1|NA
TGTGCCAGCAGACAACCGTCAGGATCGGCCACAGATACGCAGTATTTT
CASRQPSGSATDTQYF
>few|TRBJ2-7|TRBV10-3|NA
TGTGCCACCGCGGAGGGAACCTACGAGCAGTACTTC
CATAEGTYEQYF
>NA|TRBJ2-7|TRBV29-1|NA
TGCAGCGTCTGGACGGATTCCTACGAGCAGTACTTC
CSVWTDSYEQYF
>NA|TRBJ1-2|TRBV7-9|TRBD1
TGTGCCAGCAGACCCGGACAGGGGGGAACCTATGGCTACACCTTC
CASRPGQGGTYGYTF
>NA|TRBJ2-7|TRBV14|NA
TGTGCCAGCAGCCAAGATGGCCCTCGGAACTACGAGCAGTACTTC
CASSQDGPRNYEQYF
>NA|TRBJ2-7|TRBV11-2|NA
TGTGCCAGCAGCCAAGACACAGGCTCTGTCCTCTACGAGCAGTACTTC
CASSQDTGSVLYEQYF
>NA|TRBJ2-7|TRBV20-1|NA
TGCAGTGCCAAAGCCTTAACGGGGCTCTACGAGCAGTACTTC
CSAKALTGLYEQYF
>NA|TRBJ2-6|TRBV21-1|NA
TGTGCCAGCAGAGGCACAGGGGAAGGCTCTGGGGCCAACGTCCTGACTTTC
CASRGTGEGSGANVLTF
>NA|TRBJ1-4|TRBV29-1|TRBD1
TGCAGCGTAAGGGGGCGCGGTAATGAAAAACTGTTTTTT
CSVRGRGNEKLFF
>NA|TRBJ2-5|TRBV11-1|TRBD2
TGTGCCAGCAGCTTAGAGCGGGGGACCTCCTACCAAGAGACCCAGTACTTC
CASSLERGTSYQETQYF
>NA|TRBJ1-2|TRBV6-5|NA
TGTGCCAGCAGTTTCACAGGAGGTGGCTACACCTTC
CASSFTGGGYTF
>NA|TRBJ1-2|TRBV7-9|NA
TGTGCCAGCAGCGTCCAATCGGGGGCGGGTGGCTACACCTTC
CASSVQSGAGGYTF
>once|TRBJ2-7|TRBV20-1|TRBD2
TGCAGTGCTACCTCCGGGACTAGCGGGGGAGTGGTTGGCGAGCAGTACTTC
CSATSGTSGGVVGEQYF
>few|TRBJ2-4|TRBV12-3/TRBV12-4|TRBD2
TGTGCCAGCAGTTTAGGGCTAGCGGCCGTCAAAAACATTCAGTACTTC
CASSLGLAAVKNIQYF
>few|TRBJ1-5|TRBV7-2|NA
TGTGCCAGCAGCCCAGATTACCGAAGACCGCCCCAGCATTTT
CASSPDYRRPPQHF
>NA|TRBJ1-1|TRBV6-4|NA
TGTGCCAGCGGGGGTGCGGGAACTGAAGCTTTCTTT
CASGGAGTEAFF
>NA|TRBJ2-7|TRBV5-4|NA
TGTGCCAGCAGTCCCAAGGGGGACGAGCAGTACTTC
CASSPKGDEQYF
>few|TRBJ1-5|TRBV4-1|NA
TGCGCCAGCAGCCAAGTTTCGTCTGAACAGCCCCAGCATTTT
CASSQVSSEQPQHF
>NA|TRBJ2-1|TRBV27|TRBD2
TGTGCCAGCGCCCAGCGGGGGCCCTACAATGAGCAGTTCTTC
CASAQRGPYNEQFF